This is a list of T cell receptor beta chains from one sample in a study of cytomegalovirus exposure and HLA in healthy donors. Assay used: immunoSEQ multiplex PCR; TCRdb lists only in-frame clones, some missing. The sample shows under 150,000 clones, and roughly 1.6% sits with its ten largest clones. Sequenced material: PBMCs. These receptors all stem from a woman between 40 and 55 years old in good health and CMV-seronegative. CDR3s include the opening cysteine and the closing phenylalanine or tryptophan. The D gene is left open where the match is weak.

v_gene	d_gene	j_gene	CDR3nt	CDR3aa
TRBV4-1	TRBD1	TRBJ1-2	TGCGCCAGCAGCCAAGATAGGCGGACAGGGGGCGGCTACACCTTC	CASSQDRRTGGGYTF
TRBV7-9	.	TRBJ1-2	TGTGCCAGCATCCTAGATAGCATGCCTTACTATGGCTACACCTTC	CASILDSMPYYGYTF
TRBV6-1	TRBD2	TRBJ2-5	TGTGCCAGCAGTGACGGACTAGCGGCTATGTGGGAGACCCAGTACTTC	CASSDGLAAMWETQYF
TRBV9	.	TRBJ2-2	TGTGCCAGCAGCTCCAGCCGGGACACCGGGGAGCTGTTTTTT	CASSSSRDTGELFF
TRBV7-3	TRBD2	TRBJ2-4	TGTGCCAGCAGCCCGACTAGCGGGGGGGCGGGCATTCAGTACTTC	CASSPTSGGAGIQYF
TRBV14	TRBD1	TRBJ1-4	TGTGCCAGCAGCGCCCGGACAGGAGGATTCGAAAAACTGTTTTTT	CASSARTGGFEKLFF
TRBV28	TRBD2	TRBJ2-4	TGTGCCAGCAGTTCGGGGGGAGTAGCCAAAAACATTCAGTACTTC	CASSSGGVAKNIQYF
TRBV9	.	TRBJ2-2	TGTGCCAGCAGCGATCCGGGGGTATACACCGGGGAGCTGTTTTTT	CASSDPGVYTGELFF
TRBV11-3	TRBD1	TRBJ2-5	TGTGCCAGCAGCCAGGACAGGGCATACGCAGAGACCCAGTACTTC	CASSQDRAYAETQYF
TRBV19	TRBD1	TRBJ1-5	TGTGCCAGTGCCCCGTGGCGGGACAGCTACAATCAGCCCCAGCATTTT	CASAPWRDSYNQPQHF
TRBV5-1	.	TRBJ1-2	TGCGCCAGCAGCTCCTTCCGGGACTATGGCTACACCTTC	CASSSFRDYGYTF
TRBV19	TRBD1	TRBJ2-7	TGTGCCAGTAGTCTACCATCCGGGACAGGCTCAGCCGAGCAGTACTTC	CASSLPSGTGSAEQYF
TRBV7-9	.	TRBJ1-1	TGTGCCAGCAGCCTGGGACAAACTAGGACTGAAGCTTTCTTT	CASSLGQTRTEAFF
TRBV6-4	TRBD2	TRBJ2-2	TGTGCCAGCAGTGACTCGGGCGGGGGGGCCGCCGGGGAGCTGTTTTTT	CASSDSGGGAAGELFF
TRBV5-8	.	TRBJ2-1	TGTGCCAGCAGCTTAGCGTTCTCCTACAATGAGCAGTTCTTC	CASSLAFSYNEQFF
TRBV18	.	TRBJ1-1	TGTGCCAGCTCACCACGCCCCCAGGGCGGGGACACTGAAGCTTTCTTT	CASSPRPQGGDTEAFF
TRBV7-2	.	TRBJ2-1	TGTGCCAGCAGCAGGACAATCTTGTATGTAGGTGAGCAGTTCTTC	CASSRTILYVGEQFF
TRBV6-1	TRBD2	TRBJ2-2	TGTGTTTGTCGGAGCGGGGGGATGAGGTTGTTTTTT	CVCRSGGMRLFF
TRBV20-1	TRBD1	TRBJ1-2	TGCAGTGGACAGGGGGCTGAAGGCTACACCTTC	CSGQGAEGYTF
TRBV6-5	TRBD1	TRBJ1-2	TGTGCCAGCAGTTACTCGGGACAGGGGACGTATGGCTACACCTTC	CASSYSGQGTYGYTF
TRBV28	TRBD2	TRBJ2-1	TGTGCCAGCAGTTTACTAGCGGCTTACAATGAGCAGTTCTTC	CASSLLAAYNEQFF
TRBV18	.	TRBJ2-5	TGTGCCAGCTCACCACCACACATTCAAGAGACCCAGTACTTC	CASSPPHIQETQYF
TRBV7-3	TRBD2	TRBJ2-2	TGTGCCAGCAGCGGGAGGACTAGCGGGGCGAACACCGGGGAGCTGTTTTTT	CASSGRTSGANTGELFF
TRBV10-3	TRBD1	TRBJ1-6	TGTGCCATCAGTTCCGGGACAGGGGCAGCACCCCTCCACTTT	CAISSGTGAAPLHF
TRBV9	TRBD1	TRBJ1-6	TGTGCCAGCAGCGTAGTAGGACAGGTTAATTCACCCCTCCACTTT	CASSVVGQVNSPLHF
TRBV19	TRBD1	TRBJ1-1	TGTGCCAGTACCGCCACAGGGGTAAACACTGAAGCTTTCTTT	CASTATGVNTEAFF
TRBV18	TRBD2	TRBJ2-2	TGTGCCAGCTCACCACCGAGCGGGGGCCAGGGGACCGGGGAGCTGTTTTTT	CASSPPSGGQGTGELFF
TRBV5-1	TRBD1	TRBJ2-2	TGCGCCAGCAGCTTCTGGACAGGGCATACGTCCGGGGAGCTGTTTTTT	CASSFWTGHTSGELFF
TRBV6-1	.	TRBJ2-3	TGTGCCAGCAGGCGGCGGATGGTCACAGATACGCAGTATTTT	CASRRRMVTDTQYF
TRBV5-4	.	TRBJ1-5	TGTGCCAGCAGCTTTGGACTGACCCCTGCGGAGAATCAGCCCCAGCATTTT	CASSFGLTPAENQPQHF
TRBV5-8	.	TRBJ2-6	TGTGCCAGCACGCGGGGACCCAAATCTGGGGCCAACGTCCTGACTTTC	CASTRGPKSGANVLTF
TRBV2	TRBD1	TRBJ1-5	TGTGCCAGCAGCCTGGACAGGAGCAATCAGCCCCAGCATTTT	CASSLDRSNQPQHF
TRBV7-2	.	TRBJ1-2	TGTGCCAGCAGCCCCGACTATGGCTACACCTTC	CASSPDYGYTF
TRBV7-3	TRBD1	TRBJ2-2	TGTGCCAGCAGCCTTGGACAGGGGGCAACCGGGGAGCTGTTTTTT	CASSLGQGATGELFF
TRBV5-1	TRBD2	TRBJ2-3	TGCGCCAGCAGCTTGGAGGGTAGCGGGGGGGCTTATACGCAGTATTTT	CASSLEGSGGAYTQYF
TRBV28	TRBD1	TRBJ2-2	TGTGCCAGCAGTTTACCGGGACAGCAGAACACCGGGGAGCTGTTTTTT	CASSLPGQQNTGELFF
TRBV19	TRBD1	TRBJ1-2	TGTGCCAGTAGTCCCGGACAGGCTAGCCTTGTCTATGGCTACACCTTC	CASSPGQASLVYGYTF
TRBV7-2	TRBD1	TRBJ2-2	TGTGCCAGCACCTACAGGGGGCAGAACGGGGAGCTGTTTTTT	CASTYRGQNGELFF
TRBV18	TRBD1	TRBJ2-7	TGTGCCAGCTCACCAAAGGGGACAGGCCCCTACGAGCAGTACTTC	CASSPKGTGPYEQYF
TRBV7-2	.	TRBJ2-5	TGTGCCAGCAGCTTCTCCAGGGGTGAGACCCAGTACTTC	CASSFSRGETQYF
TRBV7-3	.	TRBJ2-4	TGTGCCAGCAGCTACGGGGGAGAAAACATTCAGTACTTC	CASSYGGENIQYF
TRBV4-2	.	TRBJ1-2	TGTGCCAGCAGCCAAGTGGGAGGGGATAGGAACTATGGCTACACCTTC	CASSQVGGDRNYGYTF
TRBV7-6	.	TRBJ1-1	TGTGCCAGCAGCTTAGGGTCCCAAGGGGACACTGAAGCTTTCTTT	CASSLGSQGDTEAFF
TRBV7-6	.	TRBJ1-2	TGTGCCAGCAGCTTAGGGGAGGCTAACTATGGCTACACCTTC	CASSLGEANYGYTF
TRBV5-6	.	TRBJ2-5	TGTGCCAGCAGCTTGGCAAGGGGGACACAAGAGACCCAGTACTTC	CASSLARGTQETQYF
TRBV20-1	TRBD1	TRBJ2-3	TGCAGTGCTGTGGGACAGGATACGCAGTATTTT	CSAVGQDTQYF
TRBV7-9	.	TRBJ2-5	TGTGCCAGCAGCTTGAGACAGGCCCAAGAGACCCAGTACTTC	CASSLRQAQETQYF
TRBV21-1	.	TRBJ1-5	TGTGCCAGCAGCAATTCGCGGGGACAGGGGGCGCAAGAGCATAGCAATCAGCCCCAGCATTTT	CASSNSRGQGAQEHSNQPQHF
TRBV6-4	.	TRBJ2-2	TGTGCCAGCAGTTGGGAGATTAACACCGGGGAGCTGTTTTTT	CASSWEINTGELFF
TRBV7-9	.	TRBJ1-1	TGTGCCAGCAGCTTGGGGGGACGGAGGAACACTGAAGCTTTCTTT	CASSLGGRRNTEAFF
TRBV5-1	.	TRBJ1-2	TGCGCCAGCAGCGGGGCTGCTAACTATGGCTACACCTTC	CASSGAANYGYTF